Listed below are T cell receptor beta chains from one sample, sequenced in a study of T cell responses to AZD1222 COVID-19 vaccine. Generated by immunoSEQ multiplex PCR, the TCRdb table keeps only in-frame clones and is missing some. The sample has approximately 100,000 clones, about 88% seen once. Material: peripheral blood, obtained on day 0 of AZD1222 vaccination. These receptors were taken from an adult in good health. CDR3s leave out the opening cysteine and the closing phenylalanine or tryptophan. Not every row has a clone size; where given, it reads once, few, many or a size class.

cdr3_length | v_call | clone_size | cdr3_aa
14 | TRBV3-1/TRBV3-2 | - | ASSQLTGATHNEQF
14 | TRBV4-1 | once | ASSQRGLAGFTEQF
14 | TRBV5-4 | - | ASSTGQTSSYNEQF
12 | TRBV4-1 | - | ASSQDPGNYGYT
11 | TRBV7-2 | - | ASSSLVGFGQY
15 | TRBV18 | - | ASSPPRGGESSYEQY
9 | TRBV20-1 | - | SAYGGYEQY
11 | TRBV6-5 | - | ASSYASNTEAF
16 | TRBV9 | - | ASSPRQGSISGAYEQY
15 | TRBV2 | - | ASRRVDVSGIGGELF
14 | TRBV6-1 | - | ASSENPGRNNQPQH
13 | TRBV7-2 | - | ASSLVGGSGYGYT
11 | TRBV29-1 | - | SGWGQRNTEAF
13 | TRBV10-3 | - | AISEFRGRVQPQH
14 | TRBV11-3 | - | ASSIGTSGDTDTQY
15 | TRBV3-1/TRBV3-2 | - | ASSQNTGGTSGNTIY